The TCR beta chain described here comes from a study of blood T cells in healthy people across ages. The CDR3 runs to 17 residues. CDR1 and CDR2 (germline): SQVTM, ANQGSEA. V was cut by 2 bases and J by 3 bases, with 21 bases left in between. Ten milliliters of peripheral blood were drawn from each donor. Study-level results: A greater number of naive CD4+ cells and higher diversity distinguished long-lived donors from aged donors.

Sample-barcoded 5' priming and a J-beta primer mix drove a second PCR of roughly 7 to 11 cycles. TCRdb reprocessed the 5' RACE reads via MiXCR and lists one record per CDR3 protein. The table shows about 1.7 million distinct CDR3 sequences, with 28% occurring only once. Concerning this clonotype: Its antigen is currently unknown.

The sequenced material came from blood. The sequence was obtained from a woman aged 30 to 39 in good health. The chain employs TRBV29-1 and TRBJ2-3; a possible D gene is TRBD2 (6 bases). The CDR3 spells CSVESGREKVWTDTQYF. In nucleotides, the CDR3 is TGCAGCGTTGAATCCGGGAGAGAAAAGGTTTGGACAGATACGCAGTATTTT.